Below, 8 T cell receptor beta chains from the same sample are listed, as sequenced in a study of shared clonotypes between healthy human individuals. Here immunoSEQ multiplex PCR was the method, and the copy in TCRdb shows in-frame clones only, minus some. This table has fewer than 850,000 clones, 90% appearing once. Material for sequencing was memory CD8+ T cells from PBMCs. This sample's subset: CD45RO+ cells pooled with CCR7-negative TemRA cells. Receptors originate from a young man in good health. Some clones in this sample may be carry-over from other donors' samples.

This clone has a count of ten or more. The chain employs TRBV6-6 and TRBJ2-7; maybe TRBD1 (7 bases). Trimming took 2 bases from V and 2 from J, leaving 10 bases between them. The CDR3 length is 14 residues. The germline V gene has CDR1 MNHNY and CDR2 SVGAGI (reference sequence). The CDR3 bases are TGTGCCAGCAGTTACCCAGGGGGGACCTACGAGCAGTACTTC. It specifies CASSYPGGTYEQYF.

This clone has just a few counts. The CDR3 spells CASSFGGTTEAFF. The DNA for the CDR3 is TGTGCCAGCAGCTTCGGAGGGACAACTGAAGCTTTCTTT. The chain is built from TRBV9 and TRBJ1-1, with D tentatively TRBD1 (6 bases). Germline V CDR1 and CDR2: SGDLS, YYNGEE. The CDR3 spans 13 residues. Trimming cost V 4 bases and J 5 bases, with 12 bases left between them.

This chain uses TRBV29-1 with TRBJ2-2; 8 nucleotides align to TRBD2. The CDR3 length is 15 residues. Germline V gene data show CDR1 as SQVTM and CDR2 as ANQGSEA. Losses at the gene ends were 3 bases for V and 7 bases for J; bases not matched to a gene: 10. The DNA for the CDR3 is TGCAGCGTTGAGAGACGGGAGGGCCAAGACGGGGAGCTGTTTTTT. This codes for CSVERREGQDGELFF.

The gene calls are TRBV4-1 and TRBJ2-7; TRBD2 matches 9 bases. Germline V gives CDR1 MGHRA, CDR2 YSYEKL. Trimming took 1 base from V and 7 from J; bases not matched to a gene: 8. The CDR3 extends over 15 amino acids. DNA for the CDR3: TGCGCCAGCAGCCAAGTGGGCGGGAGGGCTAATGAGCAGTACTTC. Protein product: CASSQVGGRANEQYF.

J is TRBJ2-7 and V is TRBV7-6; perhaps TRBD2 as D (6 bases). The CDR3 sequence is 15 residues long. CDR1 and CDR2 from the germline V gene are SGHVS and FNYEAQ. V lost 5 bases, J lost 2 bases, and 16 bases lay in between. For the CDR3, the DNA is TGTGCCAGCAGCCAAGATATAGCGGTCACCTACGAGCAGTACTTC. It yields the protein CASSQDIAVTYEQYF.

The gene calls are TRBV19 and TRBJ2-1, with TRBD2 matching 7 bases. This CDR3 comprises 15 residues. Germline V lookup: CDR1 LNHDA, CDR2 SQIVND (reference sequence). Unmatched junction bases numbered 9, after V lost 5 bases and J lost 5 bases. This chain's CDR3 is CASSPGGGRNNEQFF. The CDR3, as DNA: TGTGCCAGTAGTCCAGGAGGCGGGAGAAACAATGAGCAGTTCTTC.

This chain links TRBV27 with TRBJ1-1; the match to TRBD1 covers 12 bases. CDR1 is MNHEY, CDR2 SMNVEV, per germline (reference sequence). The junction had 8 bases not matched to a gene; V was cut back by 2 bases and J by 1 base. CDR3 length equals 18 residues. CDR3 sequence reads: CASSLGTGGAGRNTEAFF. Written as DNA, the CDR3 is TGTGCCAGCAGTTTAGGGACAGGGGGCGCAGGCCGGAACACTGAAGCTTTCTTT.

The CDR3 protein is CSTRGGNTEAFF. Here the CDR3 DNA reads TGCAGCACCAGAGGGGGGAACACTGAAGCTTTCTTT. The V and J genes are TRBV29-1 and TRBJ1-1; TRBD1 is a possible D gene (6 bases). Trimming took off 8 bases at V and 1 base at J, with 11 bases between the two ends. CDR1 SQVTM and CDR2 ANQGSEA come from the germline V gene. This CDR3 has 12 residues.